This T cell receptor (beta chain) was found in a study of T cells in tuberculosis. The wider study: CD1B tetramers identified T cells specific for mycobacterial lipid GMM. This South African cohort compared adolescents with or without latent tuberculosis against adults with active tuberculosis.

About this clone: The antigen is undetermined.

Broader study findings: GMM-specific TCRs were nearer to active tuberculosis alpha repertoires, suggesting expansion. Shorter CDR3-alpha in active tuberculosis partly drove smaller distances.

The data were produced by immunoSEQ multiplex PCR, yet TCRdb's version contains in-frame clones alone and is incomplete. The table shows about 40,000 clones, with 90% to 95% occurring only once. V was clipped by 5 bases and J by 2 bases; unmatched bases: 7. This CDR3 contains 15 residues. Germline CDR1 reads PRHDT; CDR2 reads FYEKMQ (reference sequence). The sample comprised PBMCs. V usage is TRBV13 and J usage is TRBJ1-2, with 8 bases matching TRBD1. The TCR sequence derives from a donor aged 5 to 30 with latent tuberculosis or without tuberculosis infection. Some clones in this sample may be carry-over from other donors' samples. As DNA, the CDR3 is TGTGCCAGCAGCGCAACTTCAGGGGGCAACTATGGCTACACCTTC. Its translation: CASSATSGGNYGYTF.